The rows below give T cell receptor beta chains drawn from one sample of a study of neoadjuvant nivolumab and ipilimumab in lung cancer. Here immunoSEQ multiplex PCR was the method, and the copy in TCRdb shows in-frame clones only, minus some. The table has around 19,000 clones, about 90% seen once. The input for sequencing was peripheral blood, taken before neoadjuvant nivolumab, alone or with ipilimumab. Source of these receptors: an adult with non-small cell lung cancer. The CDR3 runs from the conserved cysteine through the conserved F or W. Each record gives: clone size, J gene, V gene, D gene, CDR3 DNA, CDR3 protein. The D gene is left open where the match is weak. For some rows the clone size is stated as once, few or many, or as a class when expanded; others skip it.

>once|TRBJ2-7|TRBV7-6|NA
TGTGCCAGCAGCTTAATTGGGGGTGGGGACGAGCAGTACTTC
CASSLIGGGDEQYF
>NA|TRBJ1-5|TRBV28|NA
TGTGCCAGCAGTTCCTACAGCGGTTCCCAGCCCCAGCATTTT
CASSSYSGSQPQHF
>few|TRBJ2-7|TRBV25-1|NA
TGTGCCAGCAGTGACCTACGCAACTCACAGTCCTACGAGCAGTACTTC
CASSDLRNSQSYEQYF
>NA|TRBJ1-2|TRBV6-6|NA
TGTGCCAGCAGTAAAGTGACAGATGCTAACTATGGCTACACCTTC
CASSKVTDANYGYTF
>once|TRBJ2-7|TRBV18|NA
TGTGCCAGCTCACCAAACTCCTACGAGCAGTACTTC
CASSPNSYEQYF
>NA|TRBJ1-5|TRBV19|NA
TGTGCCAGTAGTATCTTCAGTAGCAATCAGCCCCAGCATTTT
CASSIFSSNQPQHF
>once|TRBJ2-5|TRBV12-5|TRBD2
TGTGCTAGTGGTTCTAGCGGCCAAGAGACCCAGTACTTC
CASGSSGQETQYF
>NA|TRBJ2-3|TRBV30|NA
TGTGCCTGGAGCCGAGGGCTAGCGGAGGGGGGAGATACGCAGTATTTT
CAWSRGLAEGGDTQYF
>NA|TRBJ1-2|TRBV7-2|TRBD1
TGTGCCAGCAGATTAACCGGGACAGAGAACTATGGCTACACCTTC
CASRLTGTENYGYTF
>NA|TRBJ2-1|TRBV7-9|TRBD1
TGTGCCAGCAGCCTAGGACAGGGGAGCTACAATGAGCAGTTCTTC
CASSLGQGSYNEQFF
>NA|TRBJ1-2|TRBV4-1|NA
TGCGCCAGCAGCCAAGCGGGGCAGGACTTTAACTATGGCTACACCTTC
CASSQAGQDFNYGYTF
>NA|TRBJ1-1|TRBV5-1|NA
TGCGCCAGCAGCTTGGAGGGTGGGGGCGGCGAAGCTTTCTTT
CASSLEGGGGEAFF
>NA|TRBJ2-7|TRBV5-1|TRBD1
TGCGCCAGCAGCCCCTCAGGGACAGGGAGAAACGAGCAGTACTTC
CASSPSGTGRNEQYF
>NA|TRBJ2-5|TRBV2|TRBD2
TGTGCCAGCAGCGCAGGACTAGCCGGGCAAGAGACCCAGTACTTC
CASSAGLAGQETQYF
>NA|TRBJ1-2|TRBV30|NA
TGTGCCTGGAGTTTTGGGTCCGGAGGAATTTATGGCTACACCTTC
CAWSFGSGGIYGYTF
>NA|TRBJ2-7|TRBV7-3|TRBD1
TGTGCCAGCAGCTCCTGCCTCCGACAGGGGCACTCCTACGAGCAGTACTTC
CASSSCLRQGHSYEQYF
>NA|TRBJ2-7|TRBV7-9|NA
TGTGCCAGCAGCTTAGCGGTCAGTTACGAGCAGTACTTC
CASSLAVSYEQYF
>NA|TRBJ2-7|TRBV6-5|TRBD2
TGTGCCAGCATAAGCCAGCGGGGGACGACCGAGCAGTACTTC
CASISQRGTTEQYF
>NA|TRBJ2-5|TRBV29-1|TRBD1
TGCAGCGCCGGGACAGGGTACCAAGAGACCCAGTACTTC
CSAGTGYQETQYF
>NA|TRBJ1-1|TRBV7-2|TRBD1
TGTGCCAGCAGCTACCGGGACAGGGGCCTTAAAGGGACTGAAGCTTTCTTT
CASSYRDRGLKGTEAFF
>NA|TRBJ2-1|TRBV5-1|NA
TGCGCCAGCAGCTTGGATCCCCTTAAAGGAGAGCAGTTCTTC
CASSLDPLKGEQFF
>NA|TRBJ1-2|TRBV2|TRBD1
TGTGCCACCAGAACAGGGGTTCAAGCCTACACCTTC
CATRTGVQAYTF